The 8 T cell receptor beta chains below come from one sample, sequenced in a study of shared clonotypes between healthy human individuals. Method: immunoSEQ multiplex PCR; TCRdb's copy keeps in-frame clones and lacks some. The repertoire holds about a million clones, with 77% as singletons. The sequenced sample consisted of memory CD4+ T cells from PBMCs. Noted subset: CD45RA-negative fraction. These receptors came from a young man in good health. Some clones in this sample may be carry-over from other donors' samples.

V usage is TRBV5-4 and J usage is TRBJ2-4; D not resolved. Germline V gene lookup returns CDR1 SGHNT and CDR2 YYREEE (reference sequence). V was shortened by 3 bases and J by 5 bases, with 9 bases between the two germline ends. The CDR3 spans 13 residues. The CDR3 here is CASSSSRQNIQYF. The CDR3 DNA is TGTGCCAGCAGCTCTAGTCGCCAAAACATTCAGTACTTC.

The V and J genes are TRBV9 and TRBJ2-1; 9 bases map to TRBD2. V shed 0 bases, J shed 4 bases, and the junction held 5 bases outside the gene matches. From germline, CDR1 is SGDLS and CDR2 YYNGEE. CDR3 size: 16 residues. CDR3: CASSVAGLAVYNEQFF. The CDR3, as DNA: TGTGCCAGCAGCGTAGCGGGACTAGCAGTTTACAATGAGCAGTTCTTC.

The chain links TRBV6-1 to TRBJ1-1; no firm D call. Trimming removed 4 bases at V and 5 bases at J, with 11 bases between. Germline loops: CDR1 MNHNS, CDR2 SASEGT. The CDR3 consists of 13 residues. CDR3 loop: CASSGVLTTEAFF. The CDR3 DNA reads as TGTGCCAGCAGTGGTGTGTTAACAACTGAAGCTTTCTTT.

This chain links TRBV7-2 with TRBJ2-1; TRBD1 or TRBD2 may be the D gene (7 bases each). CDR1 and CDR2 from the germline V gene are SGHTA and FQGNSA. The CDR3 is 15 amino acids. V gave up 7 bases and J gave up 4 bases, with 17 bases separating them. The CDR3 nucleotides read TGTGCCAGCAACTTGGGGGGGACAGTATACAATGAGCAGTTCTTC. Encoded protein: CASNLGGTVYNEQFF.

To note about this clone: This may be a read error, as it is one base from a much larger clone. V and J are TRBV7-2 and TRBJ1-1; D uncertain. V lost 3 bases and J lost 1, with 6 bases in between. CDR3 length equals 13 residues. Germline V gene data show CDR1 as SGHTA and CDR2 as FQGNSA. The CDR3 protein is CASSFWGNTEAFF. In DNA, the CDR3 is TGTGCCAGCAGCTTTTGGGGGAACACTGAAGCTTTCTTT.

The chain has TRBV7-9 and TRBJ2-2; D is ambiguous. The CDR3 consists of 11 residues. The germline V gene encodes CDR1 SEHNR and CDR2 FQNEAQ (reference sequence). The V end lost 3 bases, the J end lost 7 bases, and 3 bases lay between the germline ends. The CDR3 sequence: CASSFIGELFF. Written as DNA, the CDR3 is TGTGCCAGCAGCTTTATCGGGGAGCTGTTTTTT. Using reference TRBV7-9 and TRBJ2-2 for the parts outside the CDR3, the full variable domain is DTGVSQNPRHKITKRGQNVTFRCDPISEHNRLYWYRQTLGQGPEFLTYFQNEAQLEKSRLLSDRFSAERPKGSFSTLEIQRTEQGDSAMYLCASSFIGELFFGEGSRLTVL.

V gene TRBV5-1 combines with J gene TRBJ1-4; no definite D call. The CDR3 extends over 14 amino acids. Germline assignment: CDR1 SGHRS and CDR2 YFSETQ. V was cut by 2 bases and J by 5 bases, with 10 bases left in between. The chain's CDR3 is CASSFSEANEKLFF. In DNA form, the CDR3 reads TGCGCCAGCAGCTTTAGCGAGGCGAATGAAAAACTGTTTTTT.

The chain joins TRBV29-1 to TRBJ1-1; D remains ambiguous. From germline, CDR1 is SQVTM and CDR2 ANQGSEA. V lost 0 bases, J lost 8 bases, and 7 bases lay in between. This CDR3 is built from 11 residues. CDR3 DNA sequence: TGCAGCGTTGAAGACCCCCCAGAAGCTTTCTTT. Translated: CSVEDPPEAFF.